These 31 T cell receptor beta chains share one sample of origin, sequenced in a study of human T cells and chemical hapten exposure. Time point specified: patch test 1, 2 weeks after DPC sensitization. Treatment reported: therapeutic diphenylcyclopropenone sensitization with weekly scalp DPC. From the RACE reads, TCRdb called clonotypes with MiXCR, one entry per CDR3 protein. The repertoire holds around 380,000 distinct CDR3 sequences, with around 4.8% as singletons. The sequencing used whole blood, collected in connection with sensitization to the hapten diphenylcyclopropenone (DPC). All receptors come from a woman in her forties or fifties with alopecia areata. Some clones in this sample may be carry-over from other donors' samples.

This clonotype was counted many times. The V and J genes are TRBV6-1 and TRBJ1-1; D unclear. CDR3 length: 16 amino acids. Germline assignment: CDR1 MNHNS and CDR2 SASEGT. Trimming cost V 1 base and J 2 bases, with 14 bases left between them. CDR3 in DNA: TGTGCCAGCAGTGAAGTGCGACTAAAGGGAAACACTGAAGCTTTCTTT. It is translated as CASSEVRLKGNTEAFF.

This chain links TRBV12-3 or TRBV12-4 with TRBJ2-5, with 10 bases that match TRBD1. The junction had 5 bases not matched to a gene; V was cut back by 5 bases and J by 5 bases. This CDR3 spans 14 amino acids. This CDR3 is CASSPPGQGETQYF. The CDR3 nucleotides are TGTGCCAGCAGTCCCCCGGGACAGGGGGAGACCCAGTACTTC.

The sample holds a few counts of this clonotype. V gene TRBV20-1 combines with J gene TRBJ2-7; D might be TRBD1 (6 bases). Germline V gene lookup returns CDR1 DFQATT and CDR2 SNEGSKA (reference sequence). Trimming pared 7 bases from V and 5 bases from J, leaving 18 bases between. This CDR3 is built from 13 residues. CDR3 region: CSDSGGHRDEQYF. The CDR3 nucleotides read TGCAGTGATAGTGGGGGCCATAGGGACGAGCAGTACTTC.

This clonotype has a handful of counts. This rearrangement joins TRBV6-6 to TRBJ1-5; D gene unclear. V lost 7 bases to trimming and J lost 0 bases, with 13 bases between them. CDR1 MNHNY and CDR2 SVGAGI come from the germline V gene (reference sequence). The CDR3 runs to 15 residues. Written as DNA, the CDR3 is TGTGCCAGCACCCCCAGAGCCGATAGCAATCAGCCCCAGCATTTT. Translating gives CASTPRADSNQPQHF.

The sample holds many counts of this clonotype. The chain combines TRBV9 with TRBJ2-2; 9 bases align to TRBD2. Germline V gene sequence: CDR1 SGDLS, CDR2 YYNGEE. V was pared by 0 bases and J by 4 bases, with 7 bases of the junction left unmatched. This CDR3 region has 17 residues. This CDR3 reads CASSVAGLAGSTGELFF. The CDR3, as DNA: TGTGCCAGCAGCGTAGCTGGGCTAGCGGGGAGCACCGGGGAGCTGTTTTTT.

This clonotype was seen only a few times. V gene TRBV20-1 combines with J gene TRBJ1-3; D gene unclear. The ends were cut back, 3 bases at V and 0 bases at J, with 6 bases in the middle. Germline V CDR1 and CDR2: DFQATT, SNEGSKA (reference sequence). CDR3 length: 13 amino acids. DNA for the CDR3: TGCAGTGCTAGTACCGACTCTGGAAACACCATATATTTT. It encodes CSASTDSGNTIYF.

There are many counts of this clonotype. CDR3 bases: TGCGCCAGCAGCTTGGAGGGTAGCGAGACCTACGAGCAGTACTTC. Encoded protein: CASSLEGSETYEQYF. V and J are TRBV5-1 and TRBJ2-7; a weak D match, TRBD2 (5 bases). The V and J ends lost 0 bases and 2 bases respectively, with 12 bases between them. The length of the CDR3 is 15 residues. Looked up from germline, CDR1 is SGHRS and CDR2 is YFSETQ.

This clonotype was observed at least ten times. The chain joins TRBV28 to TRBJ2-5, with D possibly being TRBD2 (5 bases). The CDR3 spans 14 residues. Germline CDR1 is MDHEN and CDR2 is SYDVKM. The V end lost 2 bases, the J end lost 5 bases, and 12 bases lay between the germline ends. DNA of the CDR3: TGTGCCAGCAGTTTACCCGGTAGCGTGGAGACCCAGTACTTC. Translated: CASSLPGSVETQYF.

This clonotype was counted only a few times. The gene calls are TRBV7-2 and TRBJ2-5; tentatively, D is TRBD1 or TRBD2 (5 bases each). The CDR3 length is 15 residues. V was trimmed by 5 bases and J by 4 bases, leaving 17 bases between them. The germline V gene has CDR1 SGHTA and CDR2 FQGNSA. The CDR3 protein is CASSAVGTSRETQYF. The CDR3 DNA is TGTGCCAGCAGCGCCGTTGGGACGTCTCGAGAGACCCAGTACTTC.

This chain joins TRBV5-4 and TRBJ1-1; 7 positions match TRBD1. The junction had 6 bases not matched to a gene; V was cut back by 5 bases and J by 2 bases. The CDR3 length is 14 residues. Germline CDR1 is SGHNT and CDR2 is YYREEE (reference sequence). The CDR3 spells CASRIGTVNTEAFF. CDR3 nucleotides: TGTGCCAGCAGAATCGGGACAGTCAACACTGAAGCTTTCTTT.

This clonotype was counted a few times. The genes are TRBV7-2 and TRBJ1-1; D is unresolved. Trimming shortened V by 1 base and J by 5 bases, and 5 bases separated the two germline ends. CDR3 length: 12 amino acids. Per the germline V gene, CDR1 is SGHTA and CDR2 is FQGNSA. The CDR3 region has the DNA TGTGCCAGCAGCTTAGTCCGGACTGAAGCTTTCTTT. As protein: CASSLVRTEAFF.

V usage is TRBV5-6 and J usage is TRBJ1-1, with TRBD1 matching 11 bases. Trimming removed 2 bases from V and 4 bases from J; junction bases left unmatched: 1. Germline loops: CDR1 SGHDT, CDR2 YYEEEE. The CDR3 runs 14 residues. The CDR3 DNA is TGTGCCAGCAGCTTTGGGACAGGGGGCACTGAAGCTTTCTTT. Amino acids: CASSFGTGGTEAFF.

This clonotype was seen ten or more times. The CDR3 reads CASSRTSGRQYTDTQYF. The CDR3 DNA reads as TGTGCCAGCAGTCGGACTAGCGGGCGACAATACACAGATACGCAGTATTTT. The chain has TRBV6-2 or TRBV6-3 and TRBJ2-3; 11 nucleotides align to TRBD2. This CDR3 has 17 amino acids. CDR1 and CDR2 (germline): MNHEY, SVGEGT. V dropped 5 bases and J dropped 2; count of bases not matched to a gene: 9.

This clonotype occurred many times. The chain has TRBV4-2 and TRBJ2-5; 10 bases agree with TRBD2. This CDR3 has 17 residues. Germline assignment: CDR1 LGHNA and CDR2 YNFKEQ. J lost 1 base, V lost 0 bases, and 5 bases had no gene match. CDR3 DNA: TGTGCCAGCAGCCAAGACCCGAGCGGGAGGGCCCAAGAGACCCAGTACTTC. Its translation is CASSQDPSGRAQETQYF.

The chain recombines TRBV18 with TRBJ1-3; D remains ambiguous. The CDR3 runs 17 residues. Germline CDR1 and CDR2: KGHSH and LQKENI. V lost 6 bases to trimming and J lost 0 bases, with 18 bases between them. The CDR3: CASSPASGQSSGNTIYF. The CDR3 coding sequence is TGTGCCAGCTCGCCTGCAAGTGGGCAAAGCTCTGGAAACACCATATATTTT.

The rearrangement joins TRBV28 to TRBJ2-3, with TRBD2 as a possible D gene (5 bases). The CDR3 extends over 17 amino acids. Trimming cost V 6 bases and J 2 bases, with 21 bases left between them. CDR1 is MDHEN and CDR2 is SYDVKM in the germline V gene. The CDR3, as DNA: TGTGCCAGCAGCACAAGCCTTGGACTGAAGAACACAGATACGCAGTATTTT. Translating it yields CASSTSLGLKNTDTQYF.

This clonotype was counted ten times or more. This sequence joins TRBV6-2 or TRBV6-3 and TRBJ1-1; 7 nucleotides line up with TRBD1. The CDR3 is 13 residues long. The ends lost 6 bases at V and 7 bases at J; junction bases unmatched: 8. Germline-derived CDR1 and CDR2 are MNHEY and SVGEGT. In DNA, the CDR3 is TGTGCCAGCAGCATGACAGGGAATGTTGAAGCTTTCTTT. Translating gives CASSMTGNVEAFF.

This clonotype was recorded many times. The CDR3 spells CSVYPTGVDYNGYTF. The CDR3 DNA reads as TGCAGCGTTTACCCGACAGGGGTGGATTATAATGGCTACACCTTC. The chain has TRBV29-1 and TRBJ1-2; 8 nucleotides align to TRBD1. Germline loops: CDR1 SQVTM, CDR2 ANQGSEA. V lost 5 bases, J lost 6 bases, and 14 bases stayed unmatched. CDR3 length equals 15 residues.

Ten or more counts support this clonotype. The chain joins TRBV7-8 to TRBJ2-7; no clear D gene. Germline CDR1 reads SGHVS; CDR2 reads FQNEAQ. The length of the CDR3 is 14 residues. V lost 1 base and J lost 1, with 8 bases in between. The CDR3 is CASSLVTPSYEQYF. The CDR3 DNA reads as TGTGCCAGCAGCTTAGTAACTCCTTCCTACGAGCAGTACTTC.

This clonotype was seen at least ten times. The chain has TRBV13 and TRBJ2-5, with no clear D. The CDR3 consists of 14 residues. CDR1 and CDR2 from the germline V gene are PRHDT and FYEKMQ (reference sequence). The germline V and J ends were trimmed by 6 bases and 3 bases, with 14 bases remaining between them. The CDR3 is CASRNRVAEETQYF. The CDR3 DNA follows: TGTGCCAGCAGGAATAGGGTAGCCGAAGAGACCCAGTACTTC.

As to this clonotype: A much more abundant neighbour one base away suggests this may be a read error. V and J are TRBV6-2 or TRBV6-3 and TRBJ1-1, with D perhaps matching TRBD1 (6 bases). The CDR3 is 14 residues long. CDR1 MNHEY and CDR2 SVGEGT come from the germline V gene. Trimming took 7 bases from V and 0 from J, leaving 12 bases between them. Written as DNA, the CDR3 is TGTGCCAGCACCGAGGGACAATTGAACACTGAAGCTTTCTTT. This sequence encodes CASTEGQLNTEAFF.

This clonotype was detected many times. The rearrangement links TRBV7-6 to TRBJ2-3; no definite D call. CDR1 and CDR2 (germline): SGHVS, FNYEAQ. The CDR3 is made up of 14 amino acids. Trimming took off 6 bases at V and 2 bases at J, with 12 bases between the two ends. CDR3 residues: CASRAVGYTDTQYF. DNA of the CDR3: TGTGCCAGCAGAGCCGTGGGATACACAGATACGCAGTATTTT.

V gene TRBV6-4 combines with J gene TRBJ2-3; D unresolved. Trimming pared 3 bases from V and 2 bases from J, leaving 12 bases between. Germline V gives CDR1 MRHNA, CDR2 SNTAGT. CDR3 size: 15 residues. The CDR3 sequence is CASSETQDFTDTQYF. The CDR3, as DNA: TGTGCCAGCAGTGAAACCCAAGATTTCACAGATACGCAGTATTTT.

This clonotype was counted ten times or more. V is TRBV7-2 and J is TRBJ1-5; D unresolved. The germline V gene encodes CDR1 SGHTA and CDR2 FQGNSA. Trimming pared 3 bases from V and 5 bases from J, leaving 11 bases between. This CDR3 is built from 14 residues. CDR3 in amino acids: CASSFRGSDQPQHF. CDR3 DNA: TGTGCCAGCAGCTTTCGGGGATCGGATCAGCCCCAGCATTTT.

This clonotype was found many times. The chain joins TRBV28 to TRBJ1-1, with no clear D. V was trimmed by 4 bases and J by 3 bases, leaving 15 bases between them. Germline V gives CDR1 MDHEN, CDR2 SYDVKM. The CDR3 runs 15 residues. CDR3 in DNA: TGTGCCAGCAGTTCGGGTTGGTCGGGTGACACTGAAGCTTTCTTT. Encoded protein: CASSSGWSGDTEAFF.

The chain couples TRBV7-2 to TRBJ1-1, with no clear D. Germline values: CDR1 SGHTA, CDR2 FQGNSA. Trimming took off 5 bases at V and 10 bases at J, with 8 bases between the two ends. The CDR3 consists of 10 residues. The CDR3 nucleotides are TGTGCCAGCAGCCAAGGGTCAGCTTTCTTT. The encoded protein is CASSQGSAFF.

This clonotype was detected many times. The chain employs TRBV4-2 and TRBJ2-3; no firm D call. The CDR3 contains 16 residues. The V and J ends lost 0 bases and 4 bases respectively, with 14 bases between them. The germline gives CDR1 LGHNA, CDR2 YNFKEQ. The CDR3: CASSQEESASADTQYF. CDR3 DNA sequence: TGTGCCAGCAGCCAAGAAGAAAGCGCCAGCGCAGATACGCAGTATTTT.

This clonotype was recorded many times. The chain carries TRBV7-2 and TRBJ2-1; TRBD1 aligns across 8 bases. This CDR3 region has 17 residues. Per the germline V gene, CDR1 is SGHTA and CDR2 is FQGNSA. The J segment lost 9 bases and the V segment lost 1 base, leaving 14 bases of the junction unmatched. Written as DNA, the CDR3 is TGTGCCAGCAGCTTAGGGTCAGGGGGCGCCAAGTCGACTGAGCAGTTCTTC. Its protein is CASSLGSGGAKSTEQFF.

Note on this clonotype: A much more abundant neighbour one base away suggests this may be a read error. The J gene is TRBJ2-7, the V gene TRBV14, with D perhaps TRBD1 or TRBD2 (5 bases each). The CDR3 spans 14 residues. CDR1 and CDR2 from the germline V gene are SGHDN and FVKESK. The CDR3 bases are TGTGCCAGCAGCCAGTTATCCGGGGCTTACGAGCAGTGCTTC. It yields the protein CASSQLSGAYEQCF.

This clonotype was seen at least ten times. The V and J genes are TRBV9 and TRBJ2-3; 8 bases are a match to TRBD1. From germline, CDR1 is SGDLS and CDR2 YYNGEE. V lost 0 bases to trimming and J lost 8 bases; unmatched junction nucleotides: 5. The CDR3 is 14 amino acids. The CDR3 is CASSVEDRGITQYF. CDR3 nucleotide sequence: TGTGCCAGCAGCGTAGAAGACAGGGGAATTACGCAGTATTTT.

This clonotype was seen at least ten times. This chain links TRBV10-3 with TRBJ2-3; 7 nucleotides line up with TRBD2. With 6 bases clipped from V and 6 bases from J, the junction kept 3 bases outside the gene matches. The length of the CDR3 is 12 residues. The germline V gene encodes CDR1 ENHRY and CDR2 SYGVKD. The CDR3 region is CAIRGGEDTQYF. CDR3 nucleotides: TGTGCCATCAGGGGAGGGGAGGATACGCAGTATTTT.